The clone carrying this T cell receptor (beta chain) was counted many times. The CDR3 covers 14 residues. Trimming pared 2 bases from V and 2 bases from J, leaving 9 bases between. These data are taken from a study of Graves' ophthalmopathy and Graves' hyperthyroidism. The diagnosis combined clinical symptoms, thyroxine, TRAb, thyroid ultrasound and orbital computed tomography scans. Investigators amplified TCR beta CDR3 regions from RNA transcripts. After a first-round RT-PCR with HTBI primers, a second-round multiplex PCR was run. TCRdb recomputed calls from the multiplex PCR reads with MiXCR, one row per CDR3 protein. The sample records approximately 210,000 distinct CDR3 sequences, less than 30% being singletons.

Sequenced sample: peripheral blood. This sequence joins TRBV12-3 or TRBV12-4 and TRBJ2-5, with a weak D call TRBD1 (5 bases). The sequence was collected from a man in his forties or fifties with Graves' ophthalmopathy. The CDR3 region is CASSLPGLQETQYF. The CDR3 DNA follows: TGTGCCAGCAGTTTACCAGGGTTACAAGAGACCCAGTACTTC.